The TCR beta chain described here comes from a study of PD-1 blockade in classical Hodgkin lymphoma. Study-level findings and limits: Newly diagnosed patients and complete responders had comparable diversity at baseline.

Details on this clone: Its antigen is unidentified. A junction end diverges from the germline sequence, so it may reflect a read error.

In every patient, relapse followed autologous stem cell transplantation, while exposure to brentuximab vedotin differed. The CDR3 contains 13 residues. Germline lookup yields CDR1 SGHRS and CDR2 YFSETQ. The method was immunoSEQ multiplex PCR; TCRdb's version includes in-frame clones alone and lacks a portion of them. The sample shows about 97,000 clones, around 80% of them seen only once. Source: peripheral blood mononuclear cells (PBMCs), taken at baseline. The chain links TRBV5-1 to TRBJ1-1; the match to TRBD1 covers 8 bases. This sequence originates from a human donor with classical Hodgkin lymphoma. CDR3 residues: CASSRDRNAEAFF. The CDR3 nucleotides are TGCGCCAGCAGCCGGGACAGGAACGCTGAAGCTTTCTTT.